This section outlines one T cell receptor beta chain sequence together with its context. The study ran its PCR with 60 Vbeta and 13 Jbeta primers. The method was immunoSEQ multiplex PCR; TCRdb's version includes in-frame clones alone and lacks a portion of them. The table includes around 160,000 clones, around 86% detected once. This specimen belongs to a study of cytomegalovirus exposure and HLA in healthy donors. Germline V lookup: CDR1 SGHDN, CDR2 FVKESK. The CDR3 is 13 residues long. V lost 1 base and J 8 bases, leaving 8 bases between the germline ends. This chain joins TRBV14 and TRBJ1-4; D unresolved. Specimen: PBMCs. This clonotype was sampled from a man in his forties or fifties in good health and CMV-seropositive. CDR3 coding DNA: TGTGCCAGCAGCCAAGCCCGAGGGGAAAAACTGTTTTTT. Protein product: CASSQARGEKLFF. The variable domain in full, with the rest retrieved from reference TRBV14 and TRBJ1-4, is EAGVTQFPSHSVIEKGQTVTLRCDPISGHDNLYWYRRVMGKEIKFLLHFVKESKQDESGMPNNRFLAERTGGTYSTLKVQPAELEDSGVYFCASSQARGEKLFFGSGTQLSVL.